This TCR beta chain was identified during a study of graft-versus-host responses after intestinal transplantation. Whole-study context: The transplants performed in recipients were multivisceral, liver-intestinal, or isolated intestinal. Tacrolimus plus steroids were given to all recipients for roughly three years, preceded by anti-thymocyte globulin induction. Overall study findings and caveats: Recipient-marrow GvH clones were detected, some having first appeared in ileum or blood. Allografts of one patient group, those with graft-donor T cell macrochimerism, had high graft-versus-host to host-versus-graft clonal ratios.

This clone has a single count. Its antigen is unidentified. Using immunoSEQ multiplex PCR, the repertoire was profiled, and TCRdb retains in-frame clones only, with some absent. The sample records about 98,000 clones, roughly 88% being singletons. V gave up 0 bases and J gave up 7 bases; unmatched junction bases: 4. The CDR3 loop spans 15 amino acids. Per the germline V gene, CDR1 is SGHAT and CDR2 is FQNNGV. The sequence derives from a human patient who received an intestinal transplant, so some T cells may come from the graft donor. The input for sequencing was PBMCs, taken 255 days after intestinal transplant. The V gene is TRBV11-2, the J gene TRBJ2-2, with TRBD1 identical over 8 bases. Written as DNA, the CDR3 is TGTGCCAGCAGCTTAGATCTTACAGGGGGCGGGGAGCTGTTTTTT. This encodes CASSLDLTGGGELFF.